This T cell receptor (beta chain) was captured by sequencing in a study of cytomegalovirus exposure and HLA in healthy donors. For the study at large: Assignment to the Caucasian-associated ancestry cluster applied to around 80% of the approximately 360 genotyped donors. Study-wide findings and caveats: In a later analysis, compared with equally common non-associated chains, HLA-associated beta chains were more expanded.

A multiplex PCR was run with 60 Vbeta primers and 13 Jbeta primers. Method: immunoSEQ multiplex PCR; TCRdb's copy keeps in-frame clones and lacks some. In the table there are over 70,000 clones, 75% to 90% of which are singletons. With regard to this clone: The target antigen is unknown.

Germline CDR1 MNHEY, CDR2 SMNVEV (reference sequence). The CDR3 contains 14 residues. Sample: PBMCs. This chain joins TRBV27 and TRBJ2-6; D might be TRBD1 (5 bases). This sequence was found in a man aged 45 to 65 in good health and CMV-seropositive. The CDR3 protein is CPLLQVSGANVLTF. DNA for the CDR3: TGTCCTCTTTTACAGGTGTCTGGGGCCAACGTCCTGACTTTC.